This T cell receptor (beta chain) was retrieved from a study of T-cell memory formation after mild COVID-19. TCR alpha and TCR beta cDNA libraries carrying sample barcodes and UMIs came from 5'RACE with constant-segment primers. TCRdb ran MiXCR on the 5' RACE reads and lists one entry per CDR3 protein. The top ten hold roughly 21% of the sample, which has 350,000 to 500,000 distinct CDR3 sequences, over 15% seen once. Overall study results and limits: Most CD4+ clones that shrank were in CM and EM, while CD8+ ones turned up in EMRA. Detection of some responders pre-infection suggested pre-existing cross-reactive memory T cells participated. SARS-CoV-2 specificity of second-wave clones peaking day 37 was unconfirmed.

CDR3 length: 14 residues. The germline V and J ends were trimmed by 4 bases and 4 bases, with 13 bases remaining between them. Germline V CDR1 and CDR2: MGHRA, YSYEKL. This clonotype was seen a few times. The antigen is undetermined. This rearrangement joins TRBV4-1 to TRBJ1-1; D is possibly TRBD1 (6 bases). Input material: PBMCs or a T cell subset sorted from them (not recorded which). This receptor was identified in a man aged 18-30 years who had mild COVID-19 (a few samples of this study predate the infection). Cell type and time point are not known. CDR3 sequence reads: CASSRPTGPTEAFF. DNA of the CDR3: TGCGCCAGCAGCCGACCGACAGGCCCCACTGAAGCTTTCTTT.